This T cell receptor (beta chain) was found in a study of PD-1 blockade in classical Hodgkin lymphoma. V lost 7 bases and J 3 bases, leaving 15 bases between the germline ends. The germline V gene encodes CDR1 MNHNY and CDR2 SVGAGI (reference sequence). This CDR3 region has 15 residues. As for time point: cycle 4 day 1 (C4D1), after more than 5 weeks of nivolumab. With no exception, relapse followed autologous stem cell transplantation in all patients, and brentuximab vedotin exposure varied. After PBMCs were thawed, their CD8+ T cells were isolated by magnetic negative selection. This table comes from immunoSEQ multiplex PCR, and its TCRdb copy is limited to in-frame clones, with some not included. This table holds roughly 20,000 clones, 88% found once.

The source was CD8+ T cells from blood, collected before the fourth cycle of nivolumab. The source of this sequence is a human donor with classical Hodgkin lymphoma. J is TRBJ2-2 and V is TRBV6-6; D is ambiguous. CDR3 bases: TGTGCCAGCACTCCAGTTTTCCGGGACACCGGGGAGCTGTTTTTT. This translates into CASTPVFRDTGELFF.